This T cell receptor (beta chain) is drawn from a study of memory CD4+ T cells and cytomegalovirus serostatus (dated 2019 in TCRdb). Turning to the overall study: The 33 healthy Belgian adults in the cohort included 9 who were CMV seropositive and some 25 who were CMV seronegative. To replicate a published TCR-based CMV serostatus classifier, the researchers sequenced the CD4+ memory TCRbeta repertoires of a Belgian cohort whose cytomegalovirus serostatus was known.

A FACSAria II was used to sort memory CD4+ T cells, defined as single viable CD3+CD4+CD8-CD45RO+ cells. CMV serostatus was determined with a Roche Elecsys assay detecting serum IgG against CMV pp150, pp28, p38 and p52. After thawing, total CD4+ T cells were enriched by positive selection with CD4 magnetic microbeads. The samples came from a separate study whose specific focus was interrogating the CD4+ T cell memory repertoire. Following standard operating procedures, peripheral blood mononuclear cells were isolated and cryopreserved, while serum was kept at -80 degrees C. The staining used CD3-PerCP (BW264/56), CD4-APC (RPA-T4), CD45RO-PE (UCHT1) and CD8-Pacific Orange (3B5) antibodies, and Sytox blue was used to exclude non-viable cells. The Quick-DNA Microprep Kit was used to extract genomic DNA from the sorted cells. Amplification of TCRbeta DNA was done with the immunoSEQ hsTCRbeta kit, following the protocol from the manufacturer. An Illumina MiSeq instrument was used to sequence the TCRbeta libraries. Per the source publication's procedure: Once out-of-frame sequences had been removed, millions of distinct TCRbeta sequences were left, which works out to an average of about 71,000 per individual. Two values were used to score each individual: the count of 164 previously reported CMV-associated TCRbeta sequences and the total count of productive distinct TCRbeta sequences. A beta-binomial model was reimplemented in Python, and scikit-learn random forests with default parameters were trained on US cohort data. Classifier performance on the Belgian cohort was reported as the median AUC with percentile confidence intervals calculated over 10,000 bootstrap iterations. TCRdb retrieved this table from immuneACCESS and kept in-frame rearrangements only. Not all clones are present; in checked studies, unresolved V genes account for under half, and no reason is known for the remainder. Clonal size and the V and J genes are those of that table, whereas D and trimming came from the DNA. This sample is represented by about 80,000 clones; 75% to 90% of them were singletons. The ten largest clones add up to around 0.78% of the sample.

There are 14 amino acids in the CDR3, from cysteine to phenylalanine inclusive. Left in the record is the CDR3 DNA by itself, 42 bases read in frame from the first base. Germline trimming: 3 bases from V, 6 bases from J; junction bases outside gene matches: 5. Reading the germline V gene (reference sequence) gives CDR1 SEHNR and CDR2 FQNEAQ. Points on this clone: Which antigen it targets is not known. The input lacks base qualities; no much larger clone sits a single base away.

The paper's findings and limits, for the study overall: The results were interpreted as suggesting that the CMV-associated TCR signature is mostly present in the CD4+ memory repertoire. Of roughly 170 previously reported CMV-associated TCRbeta sequences, 60 to 85 appeared in the CD4+ memory repertoires, each in one to five individuals. The original-framework classifier achieved a median bootstrapped AUC of approximately 0.96 with a 95% CI of 0.76-1.00 on the Belgian cohort. CMV serostatus prediction reached a median bootstrapped AUC of approximately 0.95 with the original framework and just under 0.93 with a US-trained random forest. Only CD4+CD45RO+ memory cells were sequenced, in contrast to the original study, which included naive and memory CD4+ and CD8+ populations.

The TCR comes from an adult in good health and CMV-seronegative. The receptor chain draws on TRBV7-9 and TRBJ2-3; TRBD2 lines up with 8 middle nucleotides. Sequenced: memory CD4+ T cells from blood. This receptor carries the CDR3 CASSLLIAGDTQYF. The nucleotide sequence is given as TGTGCCAGCAGCTTGTTAATAGCGGGGGATACGCAGTATTTT.